Listed here is a single T cell receptor (beta chain). This specimen comes from a study of siplizumab effects on memory and regulatory T cells. Generated by immunoSEQ multiplex PCR, the TCRdb table keeps only in-frame clones and is missing some. The table records around 100,000 clones, more than 85% of them present only once. The sequencing sample was made of CD4+ T cells sorted from blood. This receptor was taken from a human donor in good health.

The CDR3 loop is CASSSTPFTNTGELFF. DNA of the CDR3: TGTGCCAGCAGTTCTACACCTTTTACGAACACCGGGGAGCTGTTTTTT. The chain couples TRBV7-3 to TRBJ2-2, with D uncertain. The germline CDR1 and CDR2 sequences are SGHTA and FQGTGA. Trimming shortened V by 6 bases and J by 0 bases, and 14 bases separated the two germline ends. The CDR3 loop spans 16 amino acids.